Listed below are T cell receptor beta chains from one sample, sequenced in a study of a mutant IDH1 vaccine in newly diagnosed glioma. These receptors have no identified antigens. Libraries were prepared by immunoSEQ multiplex PCR; TCRdb keeps only in-frame clonotypes and omits some of them. Of roughly 48,000 clones detected, over 65% appear once; the ten largest clones hold about 12%. This sample comprised PBMCs, obtained from a glioma patient whose treatment included an IDH1 peptide vaccine. The receptors come from a man aged 40-55 years with glioma. Each CDR3 is given with its conserved first and last residue. D genes are given only for firm matches. Clone size, where shown, is once, few, many, or a class for clones that have expanded.

v_gene: TRBV5-6; d_gene: NA; j_gene: TRBJ1-1; abundance: few; CDR3nt: TGTGCCAGCAGCTGGGCTCAGGGCGCTGAAGCTTTCTTT; CDR3aa: CASSWAQGAEAFF
v_gene: TRBV5-1; d_gene: NA; j_gene: TRBJ2-3; abundance: NA; CDR3nt: TGCGCCAGCAGCTTGGATAACGGGATCGGCACAGATACGCAGTATTTT; CDR3aa: CASSLDNGIGTDTQYF
v_gene: TRBV29-1; d_gene: NA; j_gene: TRBJ2-2; abundance: NA; CDR3nt: TGCAGCGTTACTCTGGGGGCGGCCGGGGAGCTGTTTTTT; CDR3aa: CSVTLGAAGELFF
v_gene: TRBV7-6; d_gene: NA; j_gene: TRBJ2-1; abundance: many; CDR3nt: TGTGCCAGCAGCTTAGGCTACAATGAGCAGTTCTTC; CDR3aa: CASSLGYNEQFF
v_gene: TRBV15; d_gene: NA; j_gene: TRBJ2-1; abundance: once; CDR3nt: TGTGCCACCAGCAGGACCTATCCAGAGCAGTTCTTC; CDR3aa: CATSRTYPEQFF
v_gene: TRBV7-8; d_gene: NA; j_gene: TRBJ1-4; abundance: NA; CDR3nt: TGTGCCAGCAGCTCAAGTCCGGGACTTCTAAATGAAAAACTGTTTTTT; CDR3aa: CASSSSPGLLNEKLFF
v_gene: TRBV15; d_gene: NA; j_gene: TRBJ1-1; abundance: NA; CDR3nt: TGTGCCACCAGCAGGTCCCGGGGGGTTAACACTGAAGCTTTCTTT; CDR3aa: CATSRSRGVNTEAFF
v_gene: TRBV20-1; d_gene: NA; j_gene: TRBJ2-7; abundance: few; CDR3nt: TGCAGTGCTAGTAACCCTGACGAGCAGTACTTC; CDR3aa: CSASNPDEQYF
v_gene: TRBV7-6; d_gene: NA; j_gene: TRBJ1-1; abundance: NA; CDR3nt: TGTGCCAGCAGCTTAGATGCGGGCACTGAAGCTTTCTTT; CDR3aa: CASSLDAGTEAFF
v_gene: TRBV19; d_gene: TRBD1; j_gene: TRBJ2-5; abundance: NA; CDR3nt: TGTGCCAGTAGTCTGCGGACAGGGGGTAGGCAAGAGACCCAGTACTTC; CDR3aa: CASSLRTGGRQETQYF
v_gene: TRBV6-5; d_gene: NA; j_gene: TRBJ2-3; abundance: NA; CDR3nt: TGTGCCAGCAGCCGTCTGGGCGCCTTAGATACGCAGTATTTT; CDR3aa: CASSRLGALDTQYF
v_gene: TRBV5-8; d_gene: TRBD2; j_gene: TRBJ2-7; abundance: NA; CDR3nt: TGTGCCAGCAGCCAGGGACTAGCGAGTACCTACGAGCAGTACTTC; CDR3aa: CASSQGLASTYEQYF
v_gene: TRBV7-2; d_gene: NA; j_gene: TRBJ2-2; abundance: NA; CDR3nt: TGTGCCAGCAGCCTGGGAGGGGGGACGAACACCGGGGAGCTGTTTTTT; CDR3aa: CASSLGGGTNTGELFF
v_gene: TRBV29-1; d_gene: TRBD1; j_gene: TRBJ1-1; abundance: NA; CDR3nt: TGCAGCACCGGGACAGGTGGTACTGAAGCTTTCTTT; CDR3aa: CSTGTGGTEAFF
v_gene: TRBV19; d_gene: NA; j_gene: TRBJ2-7; abundance: once; CDR3nt: TGTGCCAGTAGTCGCCTCGGGGGGCTTACACACGAGCAGTACTTC; CDR3aa: CASSRLGGLTHEQYF
v_gene: TRBV5-1; d_gene: NA; j_gene: TRBJ2-5; abundance: NA; CDR3nt: TGCGCCAGCAGCTTGGGACGGTCAGAGACCCAGTACTTC; CDR3aa: CASSLGRSETQYF
v_gene: TRBV7-2; d_gene: NA; j_gene: TRBJ1-2; abundance: NA; CDR3nt: TGTGCCAGCGCGCCAGGACCTTCTAACTATGGCTACACCTTC; CDR3aa: CASAPGPSNYGYTF
v_gene: TRBV7-9; d_gene: NA; j_gene: TRBJ2-1; abundance: few; CDR3nt: TGTGCCAGCAGCTTAATCGGACGTAGCTCCTACAATGAGCAGTTCTTC; CDR3aa: CASSLIGRSSYNEQFF
v_gene: TRBV20-1; d_gene: NA; j_gene: TRBJ2-3; abundance: NA; CDR3nt: TGCAGTGCTAGTATTCTAGAAACGCAGTATTTT; CDR3aa: CSASILETQYF
v_gene: TRBV27; d_gene: TRBD1; j_gene: TRBJ2-3; abundance: once; CDR3nt: TGTGCCAGCAGTTTATCAGTACAGGGGGGTAGCACAGATACGCAGTATTTT; CDR3aa: CASSLSVQGGSTDTQYF
v_gene: TRBV18; d_gene: NA; j_gene: TRBJ1-3; abundance: NA; CDR3nt: TGTGCCAGCTCACGGGGACGGACGGACTCTGGAAACACCATATATTTT; CDR3aa: CASSRGRTDSGNTIYF
v_gene: TRBV27; d_gene: NA; j_gene: TRBJ1-1; abundance: few; CDR3nt: TGTGCCAGCAGACCCTACCCCGGCAGGTTGAACACTGAAGCTTTCTTT; CDR3aa: CASRPYPGRLNTEAFF
v_gene: TRBV9; d_gene: NA; j_gene: TRBJ2-3; abundance: NA; CDR3nt: TGTGCCAGCAGCGTCCGGACCCCGACCGATACGCAGTATTTT; CDR3aa: CASSVRTPTDTQYF
v_gene: TRBV2; d_gene: NA; j_gene: TRBJ1-5; abundance: NA; CDR3nt: TGTGCCAGCAGTGAAACTAATAGCAATCAGCCCCAGCATTTT; CDR3aa: CASSETNSNQPQHF
v_gene: TRBV11-3; d_gene: NA; j_gene: TRBJ1-1; abundance: NA; CDR3nt: TGTGCCAGCGGAGAAGGGGGGGGTATGAACACTGAAGCTTTCTTT; CDR3aa: CASGEGGGMNTEAFF
v_gene: TRBV6-5; d_gene: TRBD1; j_gene: TRBJ1-2; abundance: NA; CDR3nt: TGTGCCAGCAGGATACCGGGACAGGACTATGGCTACACCTTC; CDR3aa: CASRIPGQDYGYTF
v_gene: TRBV18; d_gene: NA; j_gene: TRBJ1-2; abundance: NA; CDR3nt: TGTGCCAGCTCATCACAGGGCTATGGCTACACCTTC; CDR3aa: CASSSQGYGYTF
v_gene: TRBV7-2; d_gene: TRBD2; j_gene: TRBJ2-1; abundance: NA; CDR3nt: TGTGCCAGCAGCTTACAACTAGCGGGATCCTACAATGAGCAGTTCTTC; CDR3aa: CASSLQLAGSYNEQFF
v_gene: TRBV5-6; d_gene: NA; j_gene: TRBJ1-2; abundance: few; CDR3nt: TGTGCCAGCAGCTTGGAGAGTAACTATGGCTACACCTTC; CDR3aa: CASSLESNYGYTF
v_gene: TRBV5-1; d_gene: NA; j_gene: TRBJ1-3; abundance: few; CDR3nt: TGCGCCAGCAGCTTTTCAGGGGACCTTTTCTCTGGAAACACCATATATTTT; CDR3aa: CASSFSGDLFSGNTIYF
v_gene: TRBV19; d_gene: NA; j_gene: TRBJ1-2; abundance: NA; CDR3nt: TGTGCCAGTAGCCCCGCAAGGACCTATGGCTACACCTTC; CDR3aa: CASSPARTYGYTF
v_gene: TRBV30; d_gene: TRBD1; j_gene: TRBJ1-5; abundance: NA; CDR3nt: TGTGCCTGGAGTACCCCGGGACAGGGGCGCAATCAGCCCCAGCATTTT; CDR3aa: CAWSTPGQGRNQPQHF
v_gene: TRBV9; d_gene: NA; j_gene: TRBJ2-3; abundance: once; CDR3nt: TGTGCCAGCAGCGTCCCGATACCCGGGGTAGATACGCAGTATTTT; CDR3aa: CASSVPIPGVDTQYF
v_gene: TRBV19; d_gene: NA; j_gene: TRBJ2-5; abundance: once; CDR3nt: TGTGCTAGTAGTATCAGAAGGACCCAGTACTTC; CDR3aa: CASSIRRTQYF
v_gene: TRBV28; d_gene: NA; j_gene: TRBJ1-2; abundance: few; CDR3nt: TGTGCCAGCAGTTTACGGCAGGAGGGCTATGGCTACACCTTC; CDR3aa: CASSLRQEGYGYTF
v_gene: TRBV10-1; d_gene: TRBD2; j_gene: TRBJ2-2; abundance: NA; CDR3nt: TGCGCCAGCAGTGAGAACAACCTAGCGGGGATTTACAACACCGGGGAGCTGTTTTTT; CDR3aa: CASSENNLAGIYNTGELFF
v_gene: TRBV19; d_gene: TRBD2; j_gene: TRBJ2-1; abundance: NA; CDR3nt: TGTGCCAGTAGTTTCGGACTAGCGGGAGGGCAAGGTGAGCAGTTCTTC; CDR3aa: CASSFGLAGGQGEQFF
v_gene: TRBV27; d_gene: TRBD2; j_gene: TRBJ2-1; abundance: NA; CDR3nt: TGTGCCAGCAGGAGGAGCGGGAGCTCCTACAATGAGCAGTTCTTC; CDR3aa: CASRRSGSSYNEQFF
v_gene: TRBV7-9; d_gene: TRBD2; j_gene: TRBJ2-2; abundance: few; CDR3nt: TGTGCCGGGGGTACTAGCGGAAACACCGGGGAGCTGTTTTTT; CDR3aa: CAGGTSGNTGELFF
v_gene: TRBV5-5; d_gene: NA; j_gene: TRBJ1-1; abundance: NA; CDR3nt: TGTGCCAGCAGCGACCACCAGGGGAGATCGAACACTGAAGCTTTCTTT; CDR3aa: CASSDHQGRSNTEAFF
v_gene: TRBV9; d_gene: NA; j_gene: TRBJ2-7; abundance: once; CDR3nt: TGTGCCAGCAGCGGAAGCGGGACAATCTCCTACGAGCAGTACTTC; CDR3aa: CASSGSGTISYEQYF
v_gene: TRBV18; d_gene: NA; j_gene: TRBJ1-3; abundance: once; CDR3nt: TGTGCCAGCTCACCTCGGGGGGACTATGGAAACACCATATATTTT; CDR3aa: CASSPRGDYGNTIYF
v_gene: TRBV6-6; d_gene: NA; j_gene: TRBJ1-1; abundance: NA; CDR3nt: TGTGCCAGCGGGCCCGACGGTAGCACTGAAGCTTTCTTT; CDR3aa: CASGPDGSTEAFF
v_gene: TRBV5-1; d_gene: TRBD2; j_gene: TRBJ2-1; abundance: NA; CDR3nt: TGCGCCAGCAGCTTGGATACAGCGGGAGATAATGAGCAGTTCTTC; CDR3aa: CASSLDTAGDNEQFF
v_gene: TRBV7-2; d_gene: NA; j_gene: TRBJ2-3; abundance: NA; CDR3nt: TGTGCCAGCAGCTTGCGGCTAGGAACAGATACGCAGTATTTT; CDR3aa: CASSLRLGTDTQYF
v_gene: TRBV7-2; d_gene: NA; j_gene: TRBJ1-4; abundance: NA; CDR3nt: TGTGCCAGCAGCTTGGTCGCCAGGGATGAAAAACTGTTTTTT; CDR3aa: CASSLVARDEKLFF
v_gene: TRBV6-1; d_gene: NA; j_gene: TRBJ2-1; abundance: NA; CDR3nt: TGTGCCAGCAGTGATGGGCAGGGATACTACAATGAGCAGTTCTTC; CDR3aa: CASSDGQGYYNEQFF
v_gene: TRBV5-5; d_gene: NA; j_gene: TRBJ1-1; abundance: NA; CDR3nt: TGTGCCAGCAGCTTGGTCTCTGGGGACACTGAAGCTTTCTTT; CDR3aa: CASSLVSGDTEAFF
v_gene: TRBV10-1; d_gene: NA; j_gene: TRBJ1-5; abundance: NA; CDR3nt: TGCGCCAGCACCCCGGGGGGAGAGGATCAGCCCCAGCATTTT; CDR3aa: CASTPGGEDQPQHF